One sample yielded the 3 T cell receptor beta chains listed below, sequenced in a study of T cells in localized non-small cell lung cancer. The data were produced by immunoSEQ multiplex PCR, yet TCRdb's version contains in-frame clones alone and is incomplete. The profile shows around 31,000 clones, roughly nine tenths of them singletons. The source material was peripheral blood, sampled before any cancer treatment. Receptors were obtained from a female donor older than 55 with stage I lung adenocarcinoma.

The V call is TRBV4-1, the J call TRBJ2-1; the match to TRBD1 covers 11 bases. The CDR3 extends over 15 amino acids. The germline gives CDR1 MGHRA, CDR2 YSYEKL. The V and J ends lost 4 bases and 5 bases, in that order; junction bases with no gene match: 4. The CDR3 region is CASSPLGQGDNEQFF. The CDR3, as DNA: TGCGCCAGCAGCCCGCTGGGACAGGGGGACAATGAGCAGTTCTTC.

The rearrangement uses TRBV10-3 and TRBJ2-5; the match to TRBD1 covers 8 bases. The tail of the sequence fits TRBJ2-7 better, so the J call may be wrong. This CDR3 spans 14 amino acids. The V gene's germline CDR1 is ENHRY and CDR2 SYGVKD. The CDR3 DNA reads as TGTGCCATCAGAGAGGACAGGGTAGGGTACGAGCAGTACTTC. Protein product: CAIREDRVGYEQYF.

This sequence joins TRBV15 and TRBJ1-1; no definite D call. The V gene lost 5 bases and the J gene lost 0 bases, with 7 bases spanning the gap. This CDR3 spans 13 amino acids. CDR1 is LNHNV, CDR2 YYDKDF, per germline (reference sequence). DNA of the CDR3: TGTGCCACCAGCCACAGCTTGAACACTGAAGCTTTCTTT. As protein: CATSHSLNTEAFF.